The clone carrying this T cell receptor beta chain has just a few counts. As yet, its antigen is unknown. V gave up 0 bases and J gave up 7 bases; unmatched junction bases: 4. Per the germline V gene, CDR1 is LGHDT and CDR2 is YNNKEL (reference sequence). The CDR3 is made up of 14 amino acids. This entry comes from a study of T cells in Graves' hyperthyroidism and ophthalmopathy. Study overall: The initial diagnosis was the point when peripheral blood was collected, ahead of any treatment.

The CDR3 regions of TCR beta were amplified from RNA transcripts. HTBI primers were the set used in a first-round RT-PCR of the TCR CDR3. TCRdb fed the multiplex PCR reads into MiXCR, producing one record per CDR3 protein. The sample carries around 520,000 distinct CDR3 sequences, about an eighth recorded once. Study outcomes and limitations: Ophthalmopathy was separated from stable hyperthyroidism by a 13 V-J model.

Lactation, pregnancy, other autoimmune disease or uncontrolled infection led to exclusion of patients. A roughly 10 ml volume of fresh peripheral blood provided the PBMCs. The origin of this receptor is a woman aged 18-29 years with Graves' hyperthyroidism. The chain recombines TRBV3-1 with TRBJ1-2; TRBD1 matches 8 bases. The sample consisted of blood. The chain's CDR3 is CASSQDGQGRGYTF. In DNA form, the CDR3 reads TGTGCCAGCAGCCAAGACGGACAGGGCCGTGGCTACACCTTC.